These 23 T cell receptor beta chains originate from one sample sequenced in a study of T cell repertoires in cytomegalovirus infection. MiXCR, applied by TCRdb to the reads, yields one record per CDR3 protein. The sample shows over 250,000 distinct CDR3 sequences, roughly 26% of them seen only once. Sequencing was carried out using PBMCs. These receptors were obtained from a human donor in good health (CMV status not recorded). Some clones in this sample may be carry-over from other donors' samples.

This clonotype was picked up a small number of times. The V and J genes are TRBV2 and TRBJ2-2, with 8 positions matching TRBD1. The J segment lost 0 bases and the V segment lost 7 bases, leaving 1 base of the junction unmatched. This CDR3 comprises 14 residues. The V gene's germline CDR1 is SNHLY and CDR2 FYNNEI. The CDR3 spells CASTGQANTGELFF. CDR3 nucleotide sequence: TGTGCCAGCACGGGACAGGCGAACACCGGGGAGCTGTTTTTT.

This clonotype was observed a handful of times. The CDR3 is CASSDGLNTEAFF. In DNA form, the CDR3 reads TGCGCCAGCAGTGACGGGTTGAACACTGAAGCTTTCTTT. This chain joins TRBV10-1 and TRBJ1-1; no clear D gene. The CDR3 is made up of 13 amino acids. Trimming left V 3 bases short and J 0 bases short, with 5 bases between. Germline V lookup: CDR1 WNHNN, CDR2 SYGVQD (reference sequence).

This chain links TRBV20-1 with TRBJ2-7; D is undetermined. Trimming left V 3 bases short and J 6 bases short, with 6 bases between. This CDR3 has 10 amino acids. The germline CDR1 and CDR2 sequences are DFQATT and SNEGSKA (reference sequence). CDR3 DNA: TGCAGTGCTAGGCGGACCGAGCAGTACTTC. It encodes CSARRTEQYF.

The chain uses TRBV7-3 and TRBJ2-1; D may be TRBD1 (7 bases). Trimming shortened V by 5 bases and J by 8 bases, and 13 bases separated the two germline ends. Germline V CDR1 and CDR2: SGHTA, FQGTGA. CDR3 length: 13 residues. The CDR3 DNA sequence: TGTGCCAGCAGCGCTCAGGGGGGCGATGAGCAGTTCTTC. As protein: CASSAQGGDEQFF.

The sample holds many counts of this clonotype. The chain combines TRBV18 with TRBJ2-3; D remains ambiguous. CDR3 length: 13 amino acids. CDR1 is KGHSH, CDR2 LQKENI, per germline. V was pared by 8 bases and J by 0 bases, with 9 bases between. In DNA form, the CDR3 reads TGTGCCAGCAGCCCACCCAGCACAGATACGCAGTATTTT. Translation gives CASSPPSTDTQYF.

The J gene is TRBJ1-2, the V gene TRBV20-1; TRBD1 matches 8 bases. The CDR3 covers 15 residues. Germline V gives CDR1 DFQATT, CDR2 SNEGSKA (reference sequence). Germline trimming cut 1 base from V and 2 bases from J; bases unmatched to any gene: 6. CDR3 protein: CSARVQGVGNYGYTF. The CDR3 DNA reads as TGCAGTGCTAGAGTACAGGGGGTTGGAAACTATGGCTACACCTTC.

The V call is TRBV12-3 or TRBV12-4, the J call TRBJ2-1; 7 bases map to TRBD1. V was pared by 10 bases and J by 7 bases, with 13 bases of the junction left unmatched. The CDR3 is 14 amino acids. The CDR3 DNA reads TGTGCCACTAGGGGACAGATTAATGATAATGAGCAGTTCTTC. Its protein product is CATRGQINDNEQFF.

This clonotype was counted many times. This chain joins TRBV6-2 or TRBV6-3 and TRBJ1-5; D ambiguous. V was shortened by 2 bases and J by 5 bases, with 10 bases between the two germline ends. The CDR3 covers 14 residues. CDR1 and CDR2 from the germline V gene are MNHEY and SVGEGT. The CDR3 here is CASSYVQDYQPQHF. CDR3 nucleotides: TGTGCCAGCAGTTACGTGCAGGACTATCAGCCCCAGCATTTT.

The chain has TRBV13 and TRBJ1-2; 8 bases are a match to TRBD1. CDR1 PRHDT and CDR2 FYEKMQ come from the germline V gene (reference sequence). V trimming: 1 base; J trimming: 7 bases; junction bases outside the gene matches: 11. This CDR3 spans 16 amino acids. CDR3 sequence reads: CASSLDFSGGLGGYTF. As DNA, the CDR3 is TGTGCCAGCAGCTTAGATTTTTCAGGGGGCCTGGGTGGCTACACCTTC.

The sample holds many counts of this clonotype. This chain links TRBV7-6 with TRBJ2-1; 10 nucleotides align to TRBD2. V lost 1 base and J lost 2; bases outside the gene matches: 14. CDR1 is SGHVS and CDR2 is FNYEAQ in the germline V gene. The CDR3 extends over 20 amino acids. The CDR3 is CASSLGGGTSATPTYNEQFF. The CDR3 DNA follows: TGTGCCAGCAGCTTAGGTGGGGGGACTAGCGCGACTCCTACCTACAATGAGCAGTTCTTC.

The chain uses TRBV5-1 and TRBJ2-1; 16 bases fit TRBD2. Germline V gene sequence: CDR1 SGHRS, CDR2 YFSETQ. The CDR3 contains 17 residues. With V trimmed by 4 bases and J by 8 bases, 9 bases remained unmatched. The CDR3 sequence is CASSTGTSGGGVDEQFF. The CDR3 DNA sequence: TGCGCCAGCAGCACCGGGACTAGCGGGGGGGGGGTAGATGAGCAGTTCTTC.

This clonotype showed up many times. The V and J genes are TRBV7-2 and TRBJ1-5; tentative D call: TRBD1 (6 bases). The length of the CDR3 is 14 residues. V lost 1 base and J 5 bases, leaving 9 bases between the germline ends. Germline lookup yields CDR1 SGHTA and CDR2 FQGNSA. The CDR3 DNA sequence: TGTGCCAGCAGCTTAGAGGGGGGGGATCAGCCCCAGCATTTT. Encoded protein: CASSLEGGDQPQHF.

At least ten counts were recorded for this clonotype. The V gene is TRBV7-2, the J gene TRBJ2-4; D uncertain. Germline values: CDR1 SGHTA, CDR2 FQGNSA. V was pared by 5 bases and J by 7 bases, with 18 bases between. CDR3 size: 15 residues. DNA for the CDR3: TGTGCCAGCAGCCCGAGCTTAAGCCCTTGGAACATTCAGTACTTC. Translating it yields CASSPSLSPWNIQYF. Combining the CDR3 with reference TRBV7-2 and TRBJ2-4 gives the whole variable domain GAGVSQSPSNKVTEKGKDVELRCDPISGHTALYWYRQSLGQGLEFLIYFQGNSAPDKSGLPSDRFSAERTGGSVSTLTIQRTQQEDSAVYLCASSPSLSPWNIQYFGAGTRLSVL.

The table lists this clonotype with a few counts. The CDR3 DNA follows: TGTGCCTGGACTCGGAGGCAGGGAGGCACTGAAGCTTTCTTT. This codes for CAWTRRQGGTEAFF. V is TRBV30 and J is TRBJ1-1; D might be TRBD1 (5 bases). The CDR3 extends over 14 amino acids. Per germline, CDR1 GTSNPN and CDR2 SVGIG (reference sequence). V lost 4 bases and J lost 4, with 16 bases in between. The variable domain in full, completed from reference TRBV30 and TRBJ1-1, reads SQTIHQWPATLVQPVGSPLSLECTVEGTSNPNLYWYRQAAGRGLQLLFYSVGIGQISSEVPQNLSASRPQDRQFILSSKKLLLSDSGFYLCAWTRRQGGTEAFFGQGTRLTVV.

This chain joins TRBV7-9 and TRBJ1-1; D ambiguous. This CDR3 has 15 amino acids. CDR1 and CDR2 (germline): SEHNR, FQNEAQ (reference sequence). The V end was cut by 2 bases, the J end by 1 base, with 11 bases between. The CDR3 sequence is CASSLRVRTNTEAFF. The CDR3 DNA reads TGTGCCAGCAGCTTAAGGGTCCGAACGAACACTGAAGCTTTCTTT.

V gene TRBV6-6 combines with J gene TRBJ2-2; no reliable D call. V lost 10 bases and J 4 bases, leaving 7 bases between the germline ends. The CDR3 contains 11 residues. Germline CDR1 MNHNY, CDR2 SVGAGI (reference sequence). This CDR3 reads CATTRTGELFF. In nucleotides, the CDR3 is TGTGCCACCACCCGCACCGGGGAGCTGTTTTTT.

The chain has TRBV20-1 and TRBJ1-1; D may be TRBD1 (5 bases). Germline-derived CDR1 and CDR2 are DFQATT and SNEGSKA (reference sequence). The length of the CDR3 is 12 residues. The CDR3 loop is CRPLTAGTEAFF. The CDR3 nucleotides are TGCAGACCATTGACAGCGGGCACTGAAGCTTTCTTT.

This clonotype was picked up many times. The J gene is TRBJ2-2, the V gene TRBV7-2; TRBD2 matches 9 bases. Germline loops: CDR1 SGHTA, CDR2 FQGNSA. The CDR3 sequence is 16 residues long. J lost 7 bases, V lost 4 bases, and 10 bases had no gene match. CDR3 nucleotides: TGTGCCAGCAGCTCCTGGGGAGCGGGAGGTTACGGGGAGCTGTTTTTT. Its protein product is CASSSWGAGGYGELFF.

This clonotype came up a few times. This chain joins TRBV28 and TRBJ2-7; maybe TRBD1 (6 bases). This CDR3 comprises 13 residues. V was trimmed by 4 bases and J by 7 bases, leaving 14 bases between them. From germline, CDR1 is MDHEN and CDR2 SYDVKM. In DNA form, the CDR3 reads TGTGCCAGCAGTTCCTGGACAGTTGAAGAGCAGTACTTC. Protein sequence: CASSSWTVEEQYF.

At least ten counts were recorded for this clonotype. The rearrangement links TRBV7-2 to TRBJ2-3, with D uncertain. CDR3 length equals 14 residues. Germline lookup yields CDR1 SGHTA and CDR2 FQGNSA. Trimming removed 0 bases from V and 4 bases from J, with 8 bases in between. CDR3 sequence reads: CASSLAGPPDTQYF. The CDR3, as DNA: TGTGCCAGCAGCTTAGCCGGGCCCCCAGATACGCAGTATTTT.

V gene TRBV18 combines with J gene TRBJ2-4; D might be TRBD1 (6 bases). Germline assignment: CDR1 KGHSH and CDR2 LQKENI. CDR3 length: 16 amino acids. The germline V and J ends were trimmed by 1 base and 0 bases, with 10 bases remaining between them. The CDR3 loop is CASSPRTDLAKNIQYF. In nucleotides, the CDR3 is TGTGCCAGCTCACCACGGACAGATCTAGCCAAAAACATTCAGTACTTC.

Of note for this clonotype: This clone may be a read error of a much larger clone one base away. V usage is TRBV6-2 or TRBV6-3 and J usage is TRBJ1-1; D is undetermined. Germline assignment: CDR1 MNHEY and CDR2 SVGEGT. CDR3 length: 13 amino acids. For the CDR3, the DNA is TGTGCCAGCAGTTACTCAGGGTATCCTGAAGCTTTATTT. Encoded protein: CASSYSGYPEALF.

The chain links TRBV28 to TRBJ1-6; D uncertain. CDR1 and CDR2 (germline): MDHEN, SYDVKM. The CDR3 has 15 amino acids. Trimming removed 4 bases from V and 4 bases from J, with 11 bases in between. The CDR3 region is CASSYPVGYNSPLHF. CDR3 bases: TGTGCCAGCAGTTACCCGGTTGGATATAATTCACCCCTCCACTTT.